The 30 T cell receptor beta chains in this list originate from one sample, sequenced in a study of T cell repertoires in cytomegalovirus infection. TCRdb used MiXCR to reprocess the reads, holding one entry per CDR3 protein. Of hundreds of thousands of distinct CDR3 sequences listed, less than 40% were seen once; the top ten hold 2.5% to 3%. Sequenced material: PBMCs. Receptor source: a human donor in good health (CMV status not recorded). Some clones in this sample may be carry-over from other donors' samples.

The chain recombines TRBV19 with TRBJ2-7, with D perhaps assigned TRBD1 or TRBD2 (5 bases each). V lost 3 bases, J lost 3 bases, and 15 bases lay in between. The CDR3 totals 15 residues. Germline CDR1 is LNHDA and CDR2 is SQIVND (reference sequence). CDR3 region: CASSIVAGGGYEQYF. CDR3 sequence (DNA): TGTGCCAGTAGTATTGTGGCAGGTGGGGGCTACGAGCAGTACTTC.

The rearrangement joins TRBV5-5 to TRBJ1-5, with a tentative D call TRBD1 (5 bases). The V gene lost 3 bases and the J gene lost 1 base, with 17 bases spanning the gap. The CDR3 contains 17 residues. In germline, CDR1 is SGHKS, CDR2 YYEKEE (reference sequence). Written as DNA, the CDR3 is TGTGCCAGCAGCTCTTTTCTTCCCGGGACCAGCAATCAGCCCCAGCATTTT. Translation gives CASSSFLPGTSNQPQHF.

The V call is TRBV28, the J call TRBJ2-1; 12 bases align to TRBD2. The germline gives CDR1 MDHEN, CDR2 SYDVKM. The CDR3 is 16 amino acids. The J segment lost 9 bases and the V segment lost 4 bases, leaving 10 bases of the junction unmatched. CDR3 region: CASSSPRTSGTPEQFF. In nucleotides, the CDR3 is TGTGCCAGCAGTTCCCCAAGGACTAGCGGGACCCCTGAGCAGTTCTTC.

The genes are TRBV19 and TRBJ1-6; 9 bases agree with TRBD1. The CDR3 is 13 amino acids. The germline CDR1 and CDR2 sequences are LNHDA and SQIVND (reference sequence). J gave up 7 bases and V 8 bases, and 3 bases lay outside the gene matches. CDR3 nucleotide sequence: TGTGCCAGTCAGACAGGGGGAAATTCACCCCTCCACTTT. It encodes CASQTGGNSPLHF. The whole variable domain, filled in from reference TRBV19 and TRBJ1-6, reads DGGITQSPKYLFRKEGQNVTLSCEQNLNHDAMYWYRQDPGQGLRLIYYSQIVNDFQKGDIAEGYSVSREKKESFPLTVTSAQKNPTAFYLCASQTGGNSPLHFGNGTRLTVT.

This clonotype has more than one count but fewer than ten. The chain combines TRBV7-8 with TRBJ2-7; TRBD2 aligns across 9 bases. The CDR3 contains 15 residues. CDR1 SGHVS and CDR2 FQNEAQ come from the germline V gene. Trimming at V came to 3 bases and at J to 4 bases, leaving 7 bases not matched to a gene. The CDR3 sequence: CASSFGTSGLYEQYF. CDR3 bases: TGTGCCAGCAGCTTCGGAACTAGCGGGTTGTACGAGCAGTACTTC.

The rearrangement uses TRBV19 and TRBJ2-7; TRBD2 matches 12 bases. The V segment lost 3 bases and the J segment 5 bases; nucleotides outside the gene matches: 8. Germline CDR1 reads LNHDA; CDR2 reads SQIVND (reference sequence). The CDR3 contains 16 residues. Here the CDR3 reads CASSMIGLAGSDEQYF. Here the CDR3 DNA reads TGTGCCAGTAGTATGATCGGACTAGCGGGATCGGACGAGCAGTACTTC.

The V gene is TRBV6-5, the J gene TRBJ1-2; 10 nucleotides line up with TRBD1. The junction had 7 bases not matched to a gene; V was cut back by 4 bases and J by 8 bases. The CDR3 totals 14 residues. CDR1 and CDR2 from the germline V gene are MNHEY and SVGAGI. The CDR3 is CASSLRQGAKGYTF. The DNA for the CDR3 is TGTGCCAGCAGTTTAAGACAGGGGGCTAAAGGCTACACCTTC.

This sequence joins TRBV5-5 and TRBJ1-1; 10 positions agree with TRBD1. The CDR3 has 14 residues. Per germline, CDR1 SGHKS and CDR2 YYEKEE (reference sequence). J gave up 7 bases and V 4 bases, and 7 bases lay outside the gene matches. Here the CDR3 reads CASSQRDRGLEAFF. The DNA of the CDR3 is TGTGCCAGCAGCCAACGGGACAGGGGACTTGAAGCTTTCTTT.

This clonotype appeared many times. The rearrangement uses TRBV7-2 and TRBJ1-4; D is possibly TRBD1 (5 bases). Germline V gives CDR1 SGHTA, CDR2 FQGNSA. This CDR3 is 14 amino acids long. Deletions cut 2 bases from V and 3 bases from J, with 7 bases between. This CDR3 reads CASSLRGPNEKLFF. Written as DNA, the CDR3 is TGTGCCAGCAGCTTAAGGGGACCTAATGAAAAACTGTTTTTT.

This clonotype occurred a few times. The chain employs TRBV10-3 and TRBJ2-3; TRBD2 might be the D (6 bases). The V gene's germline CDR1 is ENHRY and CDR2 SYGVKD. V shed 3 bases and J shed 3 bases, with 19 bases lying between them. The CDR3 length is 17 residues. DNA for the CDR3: TGTGCCATCAGTGACGCCACAGGAGGGGTAAGGACAGATACGCAGTATTTT. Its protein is CAISDATGGVRTDTQYF.

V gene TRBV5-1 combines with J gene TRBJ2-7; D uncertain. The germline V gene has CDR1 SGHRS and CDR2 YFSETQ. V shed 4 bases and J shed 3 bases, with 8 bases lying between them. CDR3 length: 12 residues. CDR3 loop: CASSGDLYEQYF. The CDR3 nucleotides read TGCGCCAGCAGCGGAGACCTCTACGAGCAGTACTTC.

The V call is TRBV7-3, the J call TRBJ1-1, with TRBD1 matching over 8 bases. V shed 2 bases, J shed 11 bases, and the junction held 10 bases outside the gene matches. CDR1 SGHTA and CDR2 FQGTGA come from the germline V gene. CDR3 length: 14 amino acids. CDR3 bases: TGTGCCAGCAGCTTATCGACAGGGGCCCAAAAGGCTTTCTTT. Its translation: CASSLSTGAQKAFF.

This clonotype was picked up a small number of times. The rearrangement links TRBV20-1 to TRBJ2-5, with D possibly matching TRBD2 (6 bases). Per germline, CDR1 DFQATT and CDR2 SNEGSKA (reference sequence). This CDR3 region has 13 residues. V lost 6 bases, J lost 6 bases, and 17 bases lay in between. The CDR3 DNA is TGCAGTGCCCCGCCGGCGGGATTAAAGACCCAGTACTTC. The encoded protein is CSAPPAGLKTQYF.

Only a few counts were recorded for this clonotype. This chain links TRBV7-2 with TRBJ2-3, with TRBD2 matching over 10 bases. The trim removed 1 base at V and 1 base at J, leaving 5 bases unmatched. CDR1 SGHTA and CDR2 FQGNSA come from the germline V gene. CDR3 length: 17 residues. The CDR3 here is CASSLVAGGTRTDTQYF. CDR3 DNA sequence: TGTGCCAGCAGCTTAGTAGCGGGAGGCACTCGCACAGATACGCAGTATTTT.

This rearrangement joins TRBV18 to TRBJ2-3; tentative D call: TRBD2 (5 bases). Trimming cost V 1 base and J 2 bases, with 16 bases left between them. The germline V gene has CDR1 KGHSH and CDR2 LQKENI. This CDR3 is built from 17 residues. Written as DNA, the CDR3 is TGTGCCAGCTCACCACAAAGAAGCTTTGGACTCACAGATACGCAGTATTTT. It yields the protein CASSPQRSFGLTDTQYF.

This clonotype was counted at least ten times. DNA of the CDR3: TGTGCCAGCAGTTTCGTCACCGGGGAGCTGTTTTTT. This gives the protein CASSFVTGELFF. The chain combines TRBV12-3 or TRBV12-4 with TRBJ2-2; D is ambiguous. The CDR3 length is 12 residues. V was shortened by 3 bases and J by 4 bases, with 3 bases between the two germline ends.

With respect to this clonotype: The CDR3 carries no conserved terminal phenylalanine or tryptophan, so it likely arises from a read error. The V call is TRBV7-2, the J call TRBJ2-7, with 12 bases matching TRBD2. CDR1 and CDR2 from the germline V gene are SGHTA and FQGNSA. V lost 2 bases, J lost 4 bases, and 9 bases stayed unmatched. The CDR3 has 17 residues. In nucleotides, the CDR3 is TGTGCCAGCAGCTTAAAGGCTAGCGGGAGGGCGATATACGAGCAGTACTTA. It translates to CASSLKASGRAIYEQYL.

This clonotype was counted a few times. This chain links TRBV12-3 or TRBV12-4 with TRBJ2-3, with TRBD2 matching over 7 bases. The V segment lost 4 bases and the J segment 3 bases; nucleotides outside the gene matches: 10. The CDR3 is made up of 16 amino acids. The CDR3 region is CASSSFNGRETDTQYF. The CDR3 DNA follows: TGTGCCAGCAGTTCGTTTAATGGGAGGGAAACAGATACGCAGTATTTT.

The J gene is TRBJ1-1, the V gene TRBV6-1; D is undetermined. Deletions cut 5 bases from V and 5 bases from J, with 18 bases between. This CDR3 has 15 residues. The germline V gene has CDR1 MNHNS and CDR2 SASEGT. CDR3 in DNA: TGTGCCAGCAGTCCCCGGACGGGAATGGGAACTGAAGCTTTCTTT. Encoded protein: CASSPRTGMGTEAFF.

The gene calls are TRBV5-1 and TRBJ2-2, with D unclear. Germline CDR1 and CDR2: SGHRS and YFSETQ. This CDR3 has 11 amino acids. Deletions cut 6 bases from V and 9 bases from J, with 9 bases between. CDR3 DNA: TGCGCCAGCATGCTCGGAAGGGAGCTGTTTTTT. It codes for CASMLGRELFF.

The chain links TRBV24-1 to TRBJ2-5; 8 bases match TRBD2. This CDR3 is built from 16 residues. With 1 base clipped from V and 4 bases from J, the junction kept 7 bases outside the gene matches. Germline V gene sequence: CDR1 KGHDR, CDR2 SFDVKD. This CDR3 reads CATSDFSRSGGETQYF. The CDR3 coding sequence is TGTGCCACCAGTGATTTTTCACGAAGCGGGGGAGAGACCCAGTACTTC.

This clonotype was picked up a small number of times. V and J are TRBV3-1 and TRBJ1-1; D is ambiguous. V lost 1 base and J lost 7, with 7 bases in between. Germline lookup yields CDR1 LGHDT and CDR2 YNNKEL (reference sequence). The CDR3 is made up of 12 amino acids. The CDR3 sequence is CASSQVGIEAFF. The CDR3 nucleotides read TGTGCCAGCAGCCAAGTCGGGATTGAAGCTTTCTTT. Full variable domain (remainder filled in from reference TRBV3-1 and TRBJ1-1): DTAVSQTPKYLVTQMGNDKSIKCEQNLGHDTMYWYKQDSKKFLKIMFSYNNKELIINETVPNRFSPKSPDKAHLNLHINSLELGDSAVYFCASSQVGIEAFFGQGTRLTVV.

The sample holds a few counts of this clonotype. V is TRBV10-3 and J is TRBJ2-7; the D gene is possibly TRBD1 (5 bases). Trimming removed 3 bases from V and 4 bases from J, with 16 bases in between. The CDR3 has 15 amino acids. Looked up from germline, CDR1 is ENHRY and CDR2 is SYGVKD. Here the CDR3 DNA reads TGTGCCATCAGTGAAAGGGGAACGAATCCGTACGAGCAGTACTTC. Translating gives CAISERGTNPYEQYF.

This CDR3 is CASSFEAAPREKLFF. The CDR3 bases are TGTGCCAGCAGCTTCGAGGCAGCCCCAAGGGAAAAACTGTTTTTT. V gene TRBV5-4 combines with J gene TRBJ1-4, with D hard to call. With 2 bases removed from V and 8 bases from J, the gap between germline ends came to 16 bases. In germline, CDR1 is SGHNT, CDR2 YYREEE (reference sequence). The CDR3 is made up of 15 amino acids.

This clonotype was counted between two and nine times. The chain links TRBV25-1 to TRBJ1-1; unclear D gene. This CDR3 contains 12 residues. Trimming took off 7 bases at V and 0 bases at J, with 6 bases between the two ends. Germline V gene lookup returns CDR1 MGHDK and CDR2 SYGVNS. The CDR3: CASMGMNTEAFF. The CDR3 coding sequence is TGTGCCAGCATGGGGATGAACACTGAAGCTTTCTTT.

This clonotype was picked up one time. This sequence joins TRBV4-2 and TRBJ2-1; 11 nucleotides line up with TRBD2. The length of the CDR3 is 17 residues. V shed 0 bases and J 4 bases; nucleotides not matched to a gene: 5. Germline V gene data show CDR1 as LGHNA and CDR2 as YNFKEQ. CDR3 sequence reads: CASSQDGLAGGYNEQFF. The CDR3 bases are TGTGCCAGCAGCCAAGATGGACTAGCGGGCGGTTACAATGAGCAGTTCTTC.

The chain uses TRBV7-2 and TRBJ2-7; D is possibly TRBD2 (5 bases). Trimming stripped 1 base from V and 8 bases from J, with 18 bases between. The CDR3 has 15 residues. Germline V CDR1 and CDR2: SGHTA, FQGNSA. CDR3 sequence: CASSLEAGENIKQYF. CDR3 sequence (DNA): TGTGCCAGCAGCTTAGAGGCCGGGGAGAATATAAAGCAGTACTTC.

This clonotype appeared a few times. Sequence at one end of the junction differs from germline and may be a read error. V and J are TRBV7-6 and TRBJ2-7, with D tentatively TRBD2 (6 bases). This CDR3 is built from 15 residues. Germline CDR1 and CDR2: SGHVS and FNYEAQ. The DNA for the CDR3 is TGTGCTAGCAGCTTAGGGGCGGGACCCGTCTACGAGCAGTACTTC. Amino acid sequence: CASSLGAGPVYEQYF.

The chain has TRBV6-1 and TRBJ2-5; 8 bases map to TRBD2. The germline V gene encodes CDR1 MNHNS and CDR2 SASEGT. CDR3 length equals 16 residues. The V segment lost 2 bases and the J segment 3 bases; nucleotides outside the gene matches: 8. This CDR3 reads CASSERASGYKETQYF. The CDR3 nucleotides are TGTGCCAGCAGTGAACGGGCTAGCGGGTACAAAGAGACCCAGTACTTC.

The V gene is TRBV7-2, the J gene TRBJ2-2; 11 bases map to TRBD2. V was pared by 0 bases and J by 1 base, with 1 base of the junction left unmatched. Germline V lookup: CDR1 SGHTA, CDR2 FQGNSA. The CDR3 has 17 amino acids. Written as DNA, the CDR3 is TGTGCCAGCAGCTTAGCCACTAGCGGGGGGAACACCGGGGAGCTGTTTTTT. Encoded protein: CASSLATSGGNTGELFF.